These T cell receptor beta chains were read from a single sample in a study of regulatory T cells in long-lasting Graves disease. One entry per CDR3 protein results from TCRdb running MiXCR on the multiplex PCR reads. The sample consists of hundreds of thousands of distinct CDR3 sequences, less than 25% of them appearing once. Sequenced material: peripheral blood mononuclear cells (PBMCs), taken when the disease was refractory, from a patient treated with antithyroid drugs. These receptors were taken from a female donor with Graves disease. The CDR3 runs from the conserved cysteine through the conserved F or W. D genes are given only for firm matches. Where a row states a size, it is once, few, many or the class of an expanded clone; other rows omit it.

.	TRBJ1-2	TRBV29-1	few	TGCAGCGTTGGGGGGGGTACCTATGGCTACACCTTC	CSVGGGTYGYTF
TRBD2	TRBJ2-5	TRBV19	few	TGTCCCTCATATCTCGCGGGAGCCGAGGGGGAGACCCAGTACTTC	CPSYLAGAEGETQYF
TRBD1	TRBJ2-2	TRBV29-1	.	TGCAGCGCCGGCCCCAGGGGGCCGCGCACCGGGGAGCTGTTTTTT	CSAGPRGPRTGELFF
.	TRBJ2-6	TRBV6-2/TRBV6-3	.	TGTGCCAGCAGTTACTCGAGGGCTGGGGCCAACGTCCTGACTTTC	CASSYSRAGANVLTF
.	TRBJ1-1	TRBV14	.	TGTGCCAGCAGCCAAGGTCTGATCCCGGGCAGGGTGAACACTGAAGCTTTCTTT	CASSQGLIPGRVNTEAFF
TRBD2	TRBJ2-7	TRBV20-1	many	TGCAGTGCTGTACTAGCGGGAGGGCTGGGGGAGCAGTACTTC	CSAVLAGGLGEQYF
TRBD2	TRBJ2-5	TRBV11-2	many	TGTGCCAGCAGCCCCCGACTAGCGGCGCCAGAGACCCAGTACTTC	CASSPRLAAPETQYF
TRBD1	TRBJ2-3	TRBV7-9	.	TGTGCCAGCAGCTTAAGACGGGACAGGGCAGATACGCAGTATTTT	CASSLRRDRADTQYF
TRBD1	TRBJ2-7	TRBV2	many	TGTGCCAGCAGTGCCACTTGGACAGGGGGCGACGAGCAGTACTTC	CASSATWTGGDEQYF
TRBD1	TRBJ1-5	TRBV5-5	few	TGTGCCAGCAGCTCAGGACAGGGATGGAATCAGCCCCAGCATTTT	CASSSGQGWNQPQHF
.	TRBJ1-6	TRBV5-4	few	TGTGCCAGCAGCGCGGGTGGGGGAGCCTATAATTCACCCCTCCACTTT	CASSAGGGAYNSPLHF
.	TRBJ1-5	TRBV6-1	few	TGTGCCAGCAGCCACCGGGACGTGGAGCCCCAGCATTTT	CASSHRDVEPQHF
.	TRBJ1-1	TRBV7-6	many	TGTGCCAGCAGCTTAGAGGCGGGGAACACTGAAGCTTTCTTT	CASSLEAGNTEAFF
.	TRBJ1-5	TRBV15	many	TGTGCCACCAGCACGGGGGGGAGGGATCAGCCCCAGCATTTT	CATSTGGRDQPQHF
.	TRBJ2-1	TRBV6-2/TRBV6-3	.	TGTGCCAGCAGTTATAAGCCAAACGAGCACAATGAGCAGTTCTTC	CASSYKPNEHNEQFF
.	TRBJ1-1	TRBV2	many	TGTGCCAGCAGGCTCAGAGGGAACACTGAAGCTTTCTTT	CASRLRGNTEAFF
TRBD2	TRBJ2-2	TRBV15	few	TGTGCCACCAGCAGAGATAGGGCTAGCGGGCTCGTCAACACCGGGGAGCTGTTTTTT	CATSRDRASGLVNTGELFF
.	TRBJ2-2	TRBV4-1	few	TGCGCCAGCAGCCACCCCTCCGTAGCGAACACCGGGGAGCTGTTTTTT	CASSHPSVANTGELFF
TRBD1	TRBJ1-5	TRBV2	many	TGTGCCAGCAGTGAAGTTATTGGACAGGCTACGGCCCAGCATTTT	CASSEVIGQATAQHF
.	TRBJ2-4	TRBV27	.	TGTGCCAGCAGCCCTCCGGGAGTTGGGAGAAACATTCAGTACTTC	CASSPPGVGRNIQYF
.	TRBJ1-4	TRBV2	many	TGTGCCAGCGAAAACAGCCTAAATGAAAAACTGTTTTTT	CASENSLNEKLFF
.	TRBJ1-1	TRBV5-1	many	TGCGCCAGCAGCTTGGGGGGGCAGGGGACTGAAGCTTTCTTT	CASSLGGQGTEAFF
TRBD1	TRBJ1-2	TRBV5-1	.	TGCGCCAGCGGCTTGGAAGGACAGGGTGGATATGGCTACACCTTC	CASGLEGQGGYGYTF
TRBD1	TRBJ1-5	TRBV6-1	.	TGTGCCAGCAGCCGAACTGACAGGGGGAGGATGAGCAATCAGCCCCAGCATTTT	CASSRTDRGRMSNQPQHF
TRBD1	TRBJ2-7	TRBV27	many	TGTGCCAGCAGTATACGACAGGGGGGTTACGAGCAGTACTTC	CASSIRQGGYEQYF
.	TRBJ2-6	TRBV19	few	TGTGCCAGTAGCAACCGGGGCGGACGATCTGGGGCCAACGTCCTGACTTTC	CASSNRGGRSGANVLTF
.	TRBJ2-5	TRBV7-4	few	TGTGCCAGCAGCTTAGTTCTGGGACAAGAGGCCCAGTACTTC	CASSLVLGQEAQYF